A selection of T cell receptor beta chains follows, all from one sample in a study of blood T cell repertoires in COVID-19. Data came from immunoSEQ multiplex PCR; TCRdb stores just in-frame clones and leaves some out. This table has approximately 65,000 clones, 90% appearing once. The sample was peripheral blood. The receptors were gathered from a woman between 18 and 29 years old with acute or convalescent COVID-19. Each CDR3 is given with its conserved first and last residue. D genes are given only for firm matches. Part of the rows lack a size; the others show once, few, many or a class for expanded clones.

V	J	D	size	CDR3	DNA
TRBV19	TRBJ1-1	TRBD1	.	CASHAWDRVAGAFF	TGTGCCAGCCATGCCTGGGACAGGGTTGCCGGAGCTTTCTTT
TRBV5-1	TRBJ2-1	.	.	CASRRNNEQFF	TGCGCCAGCAGGAGGAATAATGAGCAGTTCTTC
TRBV5-1	TRBJ1-2	TRBD1	.	CASSSRQGLDGYTF	TGCGCCAGCAGCTCGAGACAGGGTTTGGATGGCTACACCTTC
TRBV7-9	TRBJ1-1	.	.	CASSLGGWGGERTEAFF	TGTGCCAGCAGCTTAGGGGGCTGGGGCGGGGAGAGGACTGAAGCTTTCTTT
TRBV4-2	TRBJ1-1	TRBD1	.	CASSQDGDSTEAFF	TGTGCCAGCAGCCAAGATGGGGACAGCACTGAAGCTTTCTTT
TRBV4-1	TRBJ1-2	.	.	CASSQDSGGGRGYYGYTF	TGCGCCAGCAGCCAAGATTCTGGGGGTGGCAGGGGCTACTATGGCTACACCTTC
TRBV10-3	TRBJ1-2	.	.	CAISGTGGAGYTF	TGTGCCATCAGTGGAACCGGGGGAGCTGGCTACACCTTC
TRBV20-1	TRBJ2-1	TRBD2	.	CSASKLAGGRGNNEQFF	TGCAGTGCTAGTAAACTAGCGGGAGGCCGGGGAAACAATGAGCAGTTCTTC
TRBV12-3/TRBV12-4	TRBJ2-1	.	.	CASSELQGFQFF	TGTGCCAGCAGTGAACTACAGGGTTTTCAGTTCTTC
TRBV7-9	TRBJ2-1	.	.	CASSLGEAGAANEQFF	TGTGCCAGCAGCTTAGGGGAGGCTGGCGCCGCGAATGAGCAGTTCTTC
TRBV3-1/TRBV3-2	TRBJ2-1	.	.	CASSLRTTSNEQFF	TGTGCCAGCAGCCTACGGACTACGTCCAATGAGCAGTTCTTC
TRBV7-2	TRBJ2-5	.	once	CASSSGLGAGQETQYF	TGTGCCAGCAGCTCTGGCTTGGGAGCGGGCCAAGAGACCCAGTACTTC
TRBV5-6	TRBJ2-7	.	.	CASSLYRAYEQYF	TGTGCCAGCAGCTTGTACAGAGCCTACGAGCAGTACTTC
TRBV7-8	TRBJ1-1	.	.	CASSPQAGRKNTEAFF	TGTGCCAGCAGCCCCCAGGCGGGGAGGAAGAACACTGAAGCTTTCTTT
TRBV19	TRBJ1-1	.	.	CASSMAGDRNTAFF	TGTGCCAGTAGTATGGCCGGTGACAGGAATACAGCTTTCTTT
TRBV4-1	TRBJ2-7	TRBD2	.	CASSPAGGNEQYF	TGCGCCAGCAGTCCCGCCGGGGGGAACGAGCAGTACTTC
TRBV18	TRBJ1-4	TRBD1	.	CASSQGGWGEKLFF	TGTGCCAGCTCCCAAGGGGGCTGGGGAGAAAAACTGTTTTTT
TRBV7-2	TRBJ2-7	TRBD2	.	CASSLSSGRFYF	TGTGCCAGCAGCTTATCTAGCGGGAGGTTCTACTTC
TRBV5-1	TRBJ2-2	.	.	CASSLEPVKNTGELFF	TGCGCCAGCAGCTTGGAGCCGGTTAAGAACACCGGGGAGCTGTTTTTT
TRBV27	TRBJ2-7	TRBD2	.	CASSLSASGSYEQYF	TGTGCCAGCAGTTTATCGGCTAGCGGCTCCTACGAGCAGTACTTC
TRBV27	TRBJ2-3	.	.	CASSSNVPGATQYF	TGTGCCAGCAGTTCGAATGTACCAGGTGCTACGCAGTATTTT
TRBV14	TRBJ1-2	TRBD1	.	CASSRDRFPYGYTF	TGTGCCAGCAGCCGGGACAGGTTCCCCTATGGCTACACCTTC
TRBV11-2	TRBJ2-7	.	.	CASSLDQGRREQYF	TGTGCCAGCAGCTTAGACCAGGGGAGACGCGAGCAGTACTTC
TRBV7-2	TRBJ2-1	.	once	CASSLGQYNEQFF	TGTGCCAGCAGCTTAGGACAGTACAATGAGCAGTTCTTC
TRBV7-4	TRBJ2-3	.	.	CASSPDAAQRGLYF	TGTGCCAGCAGCCCCGATGCCGCCCAAAGGGGTCTGTATTTT
TRBV3-1/TRBV3-2	TRBJ2-3	TRBD2	.	CASSQTRTSSILTDTQYF	TGTGCCAGCAGCCAAACGAGGACTAGTTCCATTTTGACAGATACGCAGTATTTT
TRBV30	TRBJ1-5	.	.	CAWSPGGGRTQHF	TGTGCCTGGAGTCCTGGGGGGGGTCGGACCCAGCATTTT
TRBV19	TRBJ1-5	.	.	CASSLRGNQPQHF	TGTGCCAGTAGCCTCAGGGGCAATCAGCCCCAGCATTTT
TRBV5-1	TRBJ1-4	.	.	CASSTGGGANEKLFF	TGCGCCAGCAGCACTGGAGGAGGAGCTAATGAAAAACTGTTTTTT
TRBV6-1	TRBJ1-1	.	.	CASSELPRVTEAFF	TGTGCCAGCAGTGAACTGCCTCGAGTCACTGAAGCTTTCTTT
TRBV5-1	TRBJ2-7	.	.	CASSLVPTYEQYF	TGCGCCAGCAGCTTGGTTCCAACCTACGAGCAGTACTTC
TRBV11-3	TRBJ2-1	TRBD2	.	CASSPRTSGATYNEQFF	TGTGCCAGCAGCCCACGGACTAGCGGGGCTACCTACAATGAGCAGTTCTTC
TRBV19	TRBJ2-3	.	once	CASSMSQVTDTQYF	TGTGCCAGTAGTATGAGTCAGGTCACAGATACGCAGTATTTT
TRBV7-2	TRBJ2-1	.	.	CASSLPSKHEQFF	TGTGCCAGCAGCTTACCCTCTAAGCATGAGCAGTTCTTC
TRBV11-2	TRBJ2-5	.	.	CASSLVAETQYF	TGTGCCAGCAGCTTGGTTGCGGAGACCCAGTACTTC
TRBV7-9	TRBJ1-4	.	.	CASSLGGRGATNEKLFF	TGTGCCAGCAGCTTAGGGGGCAGGGGAGCAACTAATGAAAAACTGTTTTTT
TRBV6-2/TRBV6-3	TRBJ2-7	.	once	CASTPSGRSYEQYF	TGTGCCAGCACCCCAAGCGGTAGGTCCTACGAGCAGTACTTC
TRBV15	TRBJ2-3	TRBD2	.	CATRKRGSTDTQYF	TGTGCCACCAGAAAGCGGGGGAGCACAGATACGCAGTATTTT
TRBV3-1/TRBV3-2	TRBJ2-2	TRBD1	.	CASSQKQGVNTGELFF	TGTGCCAGCAGCCAAAAACAGGGGGTAAACACCGGGGAGCTGTTTTTT
TRBV15	TRBJ1-5	.	.	CATSRDSYSNQPQHF	TGTGCCACCAGCAGGGACAGTTATAGCAATCAGCCCCAGCATTTT
TRBV7-2	TRBJ2-1	.	.	CASSPGSEQFF	TGTGCCAGCAGCCCAGGTAGTGAGCAGTTCTTC
TRBV12-3/TRBV12-4	TRBJ2-4	TRBD1	.	CASSLGQKNIQYF	TGTGCCAGCAGCCTGGGACAGAAAAACATTCAGTACTTC
TRBV6-2/TRBV6-3	TRBJ2-5	TRBD2	.	CASSRGTSGRSETQYF	TGTGCCAGCAGTAGGGGGACTAGCGGGAGGAGTGAGACCCAGTACTTC
TRBV6-5	TRBJ1-1	.	.	CASSYSRKTNTEAFF	TGTGCCAGCAGTTACTCGCGGAAGACGAACACTGAAGCTTTCTTT
TRBV4-1	TRBJ2-7	TRBD1	few	CASSQWGGDRPYEQYF	TGCGCCAGCAGCCAATGGGGTGGGGACAGACCCTACGAGCAGTACTTC
TRBV6-6	TRBJ1-5	.	.	CASSYLPRADQPQHF	TGTGCCAGCAGTTACCTCCCGCGGGCGGATCAGCCCCAGCATTTT
TRBV27	TRBJ2-7	TRBD1	once	CASSPGTGIYEQYF	TGTGCCAGCAGTCCCGGGACAGGAATCTACGAGCAGTACTTC
TRBV27	TRBJ2-3	.	.	CASRPWGGISTDTQYF	TGTGCCAGCAGGCCCTGGGGCGGGATAAGCACAGATACGCAGTATTTT
TRBV29-1	TRBJ2-2	.	.	CSVKGGNTGELFF	TGCAGCGTGAAAGGGGGGAACACCGGGGAGCTGTTTTTT
TRBV6-5	TRBJ1-1	TRBD1	few	CASSRQGGNTEAFF	TGTGCCAGCAGTCGACAGGGGGGGAACACTGAAGCTTTCTTT
TRBV19	TRBJ1-4	.	.	CASSTPAGGFEKLFF	TGTGCCAGTAGTACCCCAGCCGGGGGGTTTGAAAAACTGTTTTTT
TRBV19	TRBJ2-1	.	.	CASSITRYSSYNEQFF	TGTGCCAGTAGTATAACTAGGTATAGCTCCTACAATGAGCAGTTCTTC
TRBV11-3	TRBJ2-1	.	.	CASSSQGKSTEKFF	TGTGCCAGCAGCTCACAGGGTAAGAGTACAGAGAAGTTCTTC
TRBV4-2	TRBJ2-5	TRBD2	.	CASSQGRREDQETQYF	TGTGCCAGCAGCCAAGGGCGGCGGGAGGACCAAGAGACCCAGTACTTC